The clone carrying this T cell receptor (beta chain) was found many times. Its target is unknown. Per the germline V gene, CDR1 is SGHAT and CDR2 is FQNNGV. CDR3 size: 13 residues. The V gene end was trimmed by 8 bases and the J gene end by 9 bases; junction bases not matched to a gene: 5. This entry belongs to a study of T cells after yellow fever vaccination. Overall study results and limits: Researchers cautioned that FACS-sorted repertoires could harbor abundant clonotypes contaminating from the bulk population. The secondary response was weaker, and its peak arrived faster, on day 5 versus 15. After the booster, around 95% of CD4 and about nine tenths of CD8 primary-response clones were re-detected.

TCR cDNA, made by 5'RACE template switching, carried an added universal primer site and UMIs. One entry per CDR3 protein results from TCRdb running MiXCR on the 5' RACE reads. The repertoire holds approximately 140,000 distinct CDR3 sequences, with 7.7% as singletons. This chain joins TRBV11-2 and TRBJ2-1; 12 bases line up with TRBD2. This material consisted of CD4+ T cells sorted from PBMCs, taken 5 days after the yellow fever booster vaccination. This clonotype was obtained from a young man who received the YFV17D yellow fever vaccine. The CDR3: CASRLAGVSEQFF. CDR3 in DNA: TGTGCCAGCCGACTAGCGGGAGTTAGTGAGCAGTTCTTC. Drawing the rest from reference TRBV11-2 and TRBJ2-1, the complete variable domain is EAGVAQSPRYKIIEKRQSVAFWCNPISGHATLYWYQQILGQGPKLLIQFQNNGVVDDSQLPKDRFSAERLKGVDSTLKIQPAKLEDSAVYLCASRLAGVSEQFFGPGTRLTVL.